These 32 T cell receptor beta chains were all obtained from the same sample, sequenced in a study of human T cells and chemical hapten exposure. Documented time point: patch test 2, 6 weeks after DPC sensitization. Specified treatment: therapeutic diphenylcyclopropenone sensitization with weekly scalp DPC. TCRdb ran MiXCR on the RACE reads and lists one entry per CDR3 protein. The top ten clones hold 1.3% of a sample with 70,000 to 95,000 distinct CDR3 sequences, more than 6.5% of them seen once. The sequenced sample was whole blood, obtained in connection with sensitization to the hapten diphenylcyclopropenone (DPC). The receptors originated from a woman under 40 with alopecia areata. Some clones in this sample may be carry-over from other donors' samples.

This clonotype was seen only a few times. The chain couples TRBV29-1 to TRBJ1-1; a possible D gene is TRBD1 (6 bases). Trimming pared 6 bases from V and 7 bases from J, leaving 15 bases between. This CDR3 comprises 12 residues. The germline V gene encodes CDR1 SQVTM and CDR2 ANQGSEA. CDR3 sequence (DNA): TGCAGCGTAGTCCGGGACACCGATGAAGCTTTCTTT. Its translation is CSVVRDTDEAFF.

Ten or more counts support this clonotype. This sequence joins TRBV11-2 and TRBJ1-1; weak D call: TRBD1 (6 bases). Germline CDR1 and CDR2: SGHAT and FQNNGV. The CDR3 is made up of 16 amino acids. V lost 6 bases to trimming and J lost 3 bases, with 20 bases between them. In DNA form, the CDR3 reads TGTGCCAGCAGAACAATCAGGGGTGTAGCGGACACTGAAGCTTTCTTT. It encodes CASRTIRGVADTEAFF.

This clonotype was counted at least ten times. The gene calls are TRBV20-1 and TRBJ2-3; TRBD2 matches at 10 bases. Germline V lookup: CDR1 DFQATT, CDR2 SNEGSKA (reference sequence). The CDR3 runs to 14 residues. V was clipped by 2 bases and J by 6 bases; unmatched bases: 5. The CDR3 nucleotides read TGCAGTGCTAGACTTCTAGCGGGGGAGGATACGCAGTATTTT. Translating it yields CSARLLAGEDTQYF.

This clonotype showed up many times. The rearrangement links TRBV6-5 to TRBJ2-1, with D possibly TRBD2 on 5 matching bases. In germline, CDR1 is MNHEY, CDR2 SVGAGI. With 5 bases removed from V and 0 bases from J, the gap between germline ends came to 14 bases. This CDR3 has 16 residues. The CDR3 region has the DNA TGTGCCAGCAGTATTGGGAGAGTCAGCTCCTACAATGAGCAGTTCTTC. It is translated as CASSIGRVSSYNEQFF.

This clonotype was recorded at least ten times. The chain couples TRBV6-2 or TRBV6-3 to TRBJ2-3; D gene unclear. V was cut by 6 bases and J by 5 bases, with 15 bases left in between. CDR3 length: 14 residues. Germline V CDR1 and CDR2: MNHEY, SVGEGT. The CDR3 region is CASSAQLTLDTQYF. The CDR3 DNA is TGTGCCAGCAGCGCGCAGCTGACTCTAGATACGCAGTATTTT.

In its sample, this clonotype was seen many times. The chain recombines TRBV5-6 with TRBJ2-1; 7 positions agree with TRBD1. The CDR3 has 18 amino acids. V dropped 1 base and J dropped 7; count of bases not matched to a gene: 17. In germline, CDR1 is SGHDT, CDR2 YYEEEE. The CDR3 region is CASSLLYLSGQWKNEQFF. In DNA form, the CDR3 reads TGTGCCAGCAGCTTGCTCTATCTGTCGGGACAGTGGAAGAATGAGCAGTTCTTC.

In this sample, this clonotype turned up many times. The V gene is TRBV2, the J gene TRBJ1-5; 10 nucleotides align to TRBD1. V was pared by 7 bases and J by 5 bases, with 8 bases of the junction left unmatched. Per the germline V gene, CDR1 is SNHLY and CDR2 is FYNNEI. This CDR3 comprises 15 residues. The CDR3 is CASTPGQGIYQPQHF. The CDR3, as DNA: TGTGCCAGCACGCCGGGACAGGGGATCTATCAGCCCCAGCATTTT.

The table lists this clonotype with many counts. The chain has TRBV2 and TRBJ1-1; no clear D gene. The CDR3 covers 13 residues. Trimming took 6 bases from V and 4 from J, leaving 12 bases between them. Germline assignment: CDR1 SNHLY and CDR2 FYNNEI. CDR3 in DNA: TGTGCCAGCAGCACCCGGGCCGCCACTGAAGCTTTCTTT. This encodes CASSTRAATEAFF. The full variable domain, rest sourced from reference TRBV2 and TRBJ1-1, is EPEVTQTPSHQVTQMGQEVILRCVPISNHLYFYWYRQILGQKVEFLVSFYNNEISEKSEIFDDQFSVERPDGSNFTLKIRSTKLEDSAMYFCASSTRAATEAFFGQGTRLTVV.

This clonotype was seen many times. V gene TRBV10-3 combines with J gene TRBJ2-7; D is unclear. Per the germline V gene, CDR1 is ENHRY and CDR2 is SYGVKD. V lost 6 bases and J 5 bases, leaving 8 bases between the germline ends. The CDR3 extends over 11 amino acids. In DNA form, the CDR3 reads TGTGCCATCAGGGAAGGGCACGAGCAGTACTTC. It translates to CAIREGHEQYF.

This clonotype was detected only a few times. CDR3 bases: TGTGCCAGCTCACCACCGGGGAACCTGGCCTATGGCTACACCTTC. Protein: CASSPPGNLAYGYTF. This chain links TRBV18 with TRBJ1-2; no clear D. The CDR3 loop spans 15 amino acids. Trimming removed 0 bases from V and 4 bases from J, with 12 bases in between. Looked up from germline, CDR1 is KGHSH and CDR2 is LQKENI. Using reference TRBV18 and TRBJ1-2 for the parts outside the CDR3, the full variable domain is NAGVMQNPRHLVRRRGQEARLRCSPMKGHSHVYWYRQLPEEGLKFMVYLQKENIIDESGMPKERFSAEFPKEGPSILRIQQVVRGDSAAYFCASSPPGNLAYGYTFGSGTRLTVV.

This clonotype has a handful of counts. The chain has TRBV7-6 and TRBJ1-6; D is possibly TRBD1 (5 bases). From germline, CDR1 is SGHVS and CDR2 FNYEAQ. V was shortened by 1 base and J by 7 bases, with 14 bases between the two germline ends. CDR3 length: 16 residues. Written as DNA, the CDR3 is TGTGCCAGCAGCTTAGAGACGGGACTGAGAAATTCACCCCTCCACTTT. This translates into CASSLETGLRNSPLHF.

This clonotype came up a few times. For the CDR3, the DNA is TGTGCCAGCAGTGAATACGGAAGGGGGACGAATGAGCAGTTCTTC. Its translation: CASSEYGRGTNEQFF. The rearrangement joins TRBV25-1 to TRBJ2-1; possible D gene TRBD1, 6 bases. Between the trimmed V and J ends, which lost 0 bases and 7 bases, there was a span of 13 bases. There are 15 residues in the CDR3. Germline assignment: CDR1 MGHDK and CDR2 SYGVNS. Based on the CDR3 plus reference TRBV25-1 and TRBJ2-1, the full variable domain is EADIYQTPRYLVIGTGKKITLECSQTMGHDKMYWYQQDPGMELHLIHYSYGVNSTEKGDLSSESTVSRIRTEHFPLTLESARPSHTSQYLCASSEYGRGTNEQFFGPGTRLTVL.

Many counts were recorded for this clonotype. V usage is TRBV6-5 and J usage is TRBJ2-3; 7 nucleotides match TRBD1. Germline trimming cut 7 bases from V and 11 bases from J; bases unmatched to any gene: 6. The CDR3 is 11 amino acids. CDR1 and CDR2 (germline): MNHEY, SVGAGI. The CDR3 reads CASNKGAQQYF. The DNA of the CDR3 is TGTGCCAGCAATAAGGGGGCTCAGCAGTATTTT.

This clonotype was recorded many times. This sequence joins TRBV20-1 and TRBJ2-3, with 7 bases fitting TRBD1. This CDR3 comprises 13 residues. The germline CDR1 and CDR2 sequences are DFQATT and SNEGSKA (reference sequence). This chain's CDR3 is CSVTGLSTDTQYF. CDR3 DNA: TGCAGCGTGACAGGGTTAAGCACAGATACGCAGTATTTT.

This clonotype has a count of ten or more. The chain links TRBV10-3 to TRBJ2-7; no clear D gene. Trimming shortened V by 1 base and J by 0 bases, and 7 bases separated the two germline ends. This CDR3 contains 14 residues. The V gene's germline CDR1 is ENHRY and CDR2 SYGVKD. This CDR3 is CAISEYRLSYEQYF. In DNA form, the CDR3 reads TGTGCCATCAGTGAGTACCGTCTCTCCTACGAGCAGTACTTC.

This clonotype was seen repeatedly, ten times or more. The chain uses TRBV7-2 and TRBJ1-5; D call uncertain. V was shortened by 4 bases and J by 5 bases, with 9 bases between the two germline ends. This CDR3 contains 13 residues. Germline V gene lookup returns CDR1 SGHTA and CDR2 FQGNSA. The CDR3 here is CASSSNWDQPQHF. The CDR3 region has the DNA TGTGCCAGCAGCTCTAATTGGGATCAGCCCCAGCATTTT.

J is TRBJ1-1 and V is TRBV5-6; 7 bases align to TRBD1. This CDR3 region has 15 residues. Germline-derived CDR1 and CDR2 are SGHDT and YYEEEE. Germline trimming cut 3 bases from V and 6 bases from J; bases unmatched to any gene: 11. The CDR3 sequence is CASSWGRTGTAEAFF. The CDR3 DNA reads TGTGCCAGCAGCTGGGGAAGGACCGGGACAGCTGAAGCTTTCTTT. The full variable domain, its missing parts supplied by reference TRBV5-6 and TRBJ1-1, is DAGVTQSPTHLIKTRGQQVTLRCSPKSGHDTVSWYQQALGQGPQFIFQYYEEEERQRGNFPDRFSGHQFPNYSSELNVNALLLGDSALYLCASSWGRTGTAEAFFGQGTRLTVV.

A few counts support this clonotype. The chain is built from TRBV6-5 and TRBJ2-3, with D hard to call. The germline V gene has CDR1 MNHEY and CDR2 SVGAGI. The CDR3 sequence is 14 residues long. V dropped 5 bases and J dropped 2 bases, with 11 bases sitting between them. The CDR3 DNA sequence: TGTGCCAGCAGTCCGACCGATTTCACAGATACGCAGTATTTT. Translating it yields CASSPTDFTDTQYF.

This clonotype occurred many times. The V call is TRBV12-3 or TRBV12-4, the J call TRBJ2-3, with D hard to call. V was cut by 1 base and J by 5 bases, with 1 base left in between. The CDR3 contains 11 residues. CDR3 sequence: CASSLEDTQYF. The CDR3 DNA sequence: TGTGCCAGCAGTTTAGAAGATACGCAGTATTTT.

This chain joins TRBV5-6 and TRBJ1-2; tentatively, D is TRBD1 (5 bases). V was trimmed by 4 bases and J by 3 bases, leaving 16 bases between them. The CDR3 runs to 15 residues. Germline V lookup: CDR1 SGHDT, CDR2 YYEEEE. The CDR3 DNA reads TGTGCCAGCAGCCCTGGATCGGGGGGGGACTATGGCTACACCTTC. Amino acids: CASSPGSGGDYGYTF.

In this sample, this clonotype turned up many times. Here the CDR3 reads CATGQGIAYEQYF. CDR3 sequence (DNA): TGTGCCACTGGTCAGGGGATTGCCTACGAGCAGTACTTC. V gene TRBV5-5 combines with J gene TRBJ2-7, with D possibly being TRBD1 (6 bases). With 9 bases removed from V and 2 bases from J, the gap between germline ends came to 15 bases. Germline assignment: CDR1 SGHKS and CDR2 YYEKEE (reference sequence). There are 13 residues in the CDR3.

DNA of the CDR3: TGCAGCACGACCGGGACAGGCACAGATACGCAGTATTTT. Amino acids: CSTTGTGTDTQYF. This rearrangement joins TRBV29-1 to TRBJ2-3; TRBD1 matches 7 bases. Per germline, CDR1 SQVTM and CDR2 ANQGSEA. The CDR3 sequence is 13 residues long. The V and J ends lost 8 bases and 1 base, in that order; junction bases with no gene match: 6.

This clonotype was recorded a few times. The genes are TRBV7-2 and TRBJ2-3; 8 bases match TRBD2. Germline V gene data show CDR1 as SGHTA and CDR2 as FQGNSA. The CDR3 extends over 16 amino acids. With 1 base clipped from V and 3 bases from J, the junction kept 6 bases outside the gene matches. In nucleotides, the CDR3 is TGTGCCAGCAGCTTAGGGGCGGGGGGACCGACAGATACGCAGTATTTT. Translation gives CASSLGAGGPTDTQYF.

This clonotype was recorded many times. V and J are TRBV25-1 and TRBJ2-3; tentatively, D is TRBD2 (5 bases). Trimming removed 6 bases at V and 0 bases at J, with 13 bases between. From germline, CDR1 is MGHDK and CDR2 SYGVNS. CDR3 size: 15 residues. In DNA form, the CDR3 reads TGTGCCAGCAGGTACGGGGTACTAAGCACAGATACGCAGTATTTT. Residues: CASRYGVLSTDTQYF.

This chain uses TRBV5-1 with TRBJ1-4; the D gene is possibly TRBD1 (6 bases). Germline CDR1 SGHRS, CDR2 YFSETQ. V was cut by 2 bases and J by 4 bases, with 9 bases left in between. The CDR3 totals 14 residues. The CDR3 is CASSFGQNNEKLFF. The DNA of the CDR3 is TGCGCCAGCAGCTTTGGACAGAATAATGAAAAACTGTTTTTT.

This clonotype was seen many times. This chain joins TRBV10-2 and TRBJ2-1; weak D call: TRBD1 (6 bases). The length of the CDR3 is 14 residues. Germline V CDR1 and CDR2: WSHSY, SAAADI. The ends were cut back, 8 bases at V and 5 bases at J, with 16 bases in the middle. Written as DNA, the CDR3 is TGCGCCAGCCATCGGACAGCGAATCACAATGAGCAGTTCTTC. Translating gives CASHRTANHNEQFF.

This clonotype was counted at least ten times. The V gene is TRBV2, the J gene TRBJ1-1, with D hard to call. CDR1 and CDR2 from the germline V gene are SNHLY and FYNNEI. The ends were cut back, 1 base at V and 11 bases at J, with 8 bases in the middle. The CDR3 spans 11 residues. CDR3: CASSEGFDAFF. CDR3 nucleotide sequence: TGTGCCAGCAGTGAAGGATTTGACGCTTTCTTT. Variable domain in full (rest from reference TRBV2 and TRBJ1-1): EPEVTQTPSHQVTQMGQEVILRCVPISNHLYFYWYRQILGQKVEFLVSFYNNEISEKSEIFDDQFSVERPDGSNFTLKIRSTKLEDSAMYFCASSEGFDAFFGQGTRLTVV.

This clonotype was recorded at least ten times. This chain connects TRBV7-9 to TRBJ2-5; 7 nucleotides agree with TRBD1. This CDR3 comprises 18 residues. The junction had 13 bases not matched to a gene; V was cut back by 3 bases and J by 0 bases. The germline V gene encodes CDR1 SEHNR and CDR2 FQNEAQ (reference sequence). The CDR3 coding sequence is TGTGCCAGCAGCTTGGGGGACAGCCCCTTTTTTAACCAAGAGACCCAGTACTTC. Encoded protein: CASSLGDSPFFNQETQYF. Looking up the rest from reference TRBV7-9 and TRBJ2-5 gives the full variable domain: DTGVSQNPRHKITKRGQNVTFRCDPISEHNRLYWYRQTLGQGPEFLTYFQNEAQLEKSRLLSDRFSAERPKGSFSTLEIQRTEQGDSAMYLCASSLGDSPFFNQETQYFGPGTRLLVL.

The chain is built from TRBV3-1 and TRBJ1-6; no clear D gene. The germline gives CDR1 LGHDT, CDR2 YNNKEL (reference sequence). V was trimmed by 0 bases and J by 7 bases, leaving 16 bases between them. The CDR3 consists of 17 residues. The CDR3 bases are TGTGCCAGCAGCCAAGAGAGCCTAGGCGAAGGCAATTCACCCCTCCACTTT. This codes for CASSQESLGEGNSPLHF.

J is TRBJ1-5 and V is TRBV2; no definite D call. There are 14 residues in the CDR3. Germline CDR1 reads SNHLY; CDR2 reads FYNNEI. V was trimmed by 5 bases and J by 0 bases, leaving 8 bases between them. The CDR3 region has the DNA TGTGCCAGCAGTAGCAGCGATAGCAATCAGCCCCAGCATTTT. Translating it yields CASSSSDSNQPQHF.

This clonotype was detected a few times. The chain combines TRBV10-3 with TRBJ1-5; 9 nucleotides line up with TRBD1. With 4 bases clipped from V and 2 bases from J, the junction kept 0 bases outside the gene matches. The germline V gene encodes CDR1 ENHRY and CDR2 SYGVKD. The length of the CDR3 is 14 residues. DNA for the CDR3: TGTGCCATCAGTGGACAGGGGGGCAATCAGCCCCAGCATTTT. The encoded protein is CAISGQGGNQPQHF.

The chain employs TRBV7-6 and TRBJ1-1, with D hard to call. V lost 8 bases, J lost 1 base, and 17 bases lay in between. From germline, CDR1 is SGHVS and CDR2 FNYEAQ. The CDR3 is made up of 15 amino acids. The CDR3 DNA sequence: TGTGCCAGCTCCCACGGCGCGGCTCCGAACACTGAAGCTTTCTTT. Amino acid sequence: CASSHGAAPNTEAFF.